The rows below give T cell receptor beta chains drawn from one sample of a study of CD8 T cells in Susac syndrome. TCRdb processed the immunoSEQ multiplex PCR reads anew with MiXCR; each CDR3 protein has one entry. The sample holds roughly 25,000 distinct CDR3 sequences, about 94% seen once. The sequenced sample consisted of CD8+ T cells from PBMCs. The receptors originated from a human donor with Susac syndrome. Each CDR3 is given with its conserved first and last residue. A D gene is named only where the DNA matches it firmly. The listing skips clone size in some rows; elsewhere it reads once, few, many or a size class.

d_call | j_call | clone_size | v_call | cdr3_nt | cdr3_aa
TRBD1 | TRBJ1-5 | - | TRBV7-8 | TGTGCCAGCAGCTTGAGAGGGGGCGAGTATAGCTCTCAGCCCCAGCATTTT | CASSLRGGEYSSQPQHF
- | TRBJ2-1 | - | TRBV19 | TGTGCCAGTAGTTTCAGGACCTACTACAATGAGCAGTTCTTC | CASSFRTYYNEQFF
- | TRBJ1-5 | - | TRBV9 | TGTGCCAGCAGCGTAGGCGGGTTTAGCAATCAGCCCCAGCATTTT | CASSVGGFSNQPQHF
TRBD1 | TRBJ1-6 | - | TRBV20-1 | TGCAGTGCTATTACAGGGGTGGGGAATTCACCCCTCCACTTT | CSAITGVGNSPLHF
TRBD2 | TRBJ2-7 | - | TRBV6-2/TRBV6-3 | TGTGCCAGCAGACCCCCAGGAAGCGGGGTCTCCTACGAGCAGTACTTC | CASRPPGSGVSYEQYF
TRBD1 | TRBJ2-7 | - | TRBV4-1 | TGCGCCAGCACCCCACAGGACAGGGGGCACGAGCAGTACTTC | CASTPQDRGHEQYF
TRBD2 | TRBJ2-1 | - | TRBV20-1 | TGCAGTGCTAGTTTTAGCGGGGGGGCTTTGAATGAGCAGTTCTTC | CSASFSGGALNEQFF
TRBD1 | TRBJ1-1 | once | TRBV28 | TGTGCCAGCAGCGCCAGGGGGCTGGGAGTCACTGAAGCTTTCTTT | CASSARGLGVTEAFF
- | TRBJ2-2 | few | TRBV6-5 | TGTGCCAGCAGTCCCCTCACCGGGGAGCTGTTTTTT | CASSPLTGELFF
- | TRBJ2-3 | - | TRBV7-3 | TGTGCCAGCAGCCCCGGACAGAGAAGGCAGTATTTT | CASSPGQRRQYF
- | TRBJ1-1 | - | TRBV28 | TGTGCCAGCAGCGTATGGGGGGACACTGAAGCTTTCTTT | CASSVWGDTEAFF
- | TRBJ2-7 | - | TRBV7-2 | TGTGCCAGCAGCTTAGGGCCGGGCTACGAGCAGTACTTC | CASSLGPGYEQYF
- | TRBJ2-7 | - | TRBV5-8 | TGTGCCAGCAGCCCTTTTTCCGAGCAGTACTTC | CASSPFSEQYF
- | TRBJ2-5 | - | TRBV5-5 | TGTGCCAGCAGCCCCGTGGGACGGAACCAAGAGACCCAGTACTTC | CASSPVGRNQETQYF
- | TRBJ1-6 | - | TRBV10-2 | TGCGCCAGCAGTGGGTGGCAGGGGATGTATAATTCACCCCTCCACTTT | CASSGWQGMYNSPLHF
- | TRBJ2-2 | - | TRBV6-4 | TGTGCCAGCAGTCGAAATCAAAACACCGGGGAGCTGTTTTTT | CASSRNQNTGELFF
- | TRBJ2-5 | - | TRBV5-1 | TGCGCCAGCAGCATTCTCACCCTGGGGCAAGAGACCCAGTACTTC | CASSILTLGQETQYF
- | TRBJ1-1 | - | TRBV15 | TGTGCCACCAGCCTTGGGAACACTGAAGCTTTCTTT | CATSLGNTEAFF
- | TRBJ2-2 | - | TRBV6-2/TRBV6-3 | TGTGCCAGCAGTTCTTCTGGTGCCAGGAACACCGGGGAGCTGTTTTTT | CASSSSGARNTGELFF
- | TRBJ1-1 | - | TRBV7-9 | TGTGCCAGCAGCTTAATCCAAGGGGGTTCCGAAGCTTTCTTT | CASSLIQGGSEAFF
TRBD1 | TRBJ1-2 | - | TRBV10-3 | TGTGCCATCAGCGACGGACAGGGGATGTATGGCTACACCTTC | CAISDGQGMYGYTF
- | TRBJ2-2 | - | TRBV24-1 | TGTGCCACCAGTGAGGGATTAAACACCGGGGAGCTGTTTTTT | CATSEGLNTGELFF
- | TRBJ2-4 | - | TRBV7-2 | TGTGACAGCAGCTTAGAGTTGACGGGCTCTTCCCGAAACATTCAGTACTTC | CDSSLELTGSSRNIQYF
- | TRBJ2-5 | - | TRBV7-9 | TGTGCCAGCAGCTTAAGGCTTAAAGAGACCCAGTACTTC | CASSLRLKETQYF
TRBD1 | TRBJ1-4 | - | TRBV7-9 | TGTGCCAGCAGCCCCAGTTTGAGACAGGGTGGCGAAAAACTGTTTTTT | CASSPSLRQGGEKLFF
- | TRBJ2-7 | - | TRBV7-9 | TGTGCCAGCAGCCTACCAGGGCCGAACTACGAGCAGTACTTC | CASSLPGPNYEQYF
- | TRBJ2-7 | - | TRBV28 | TGTGCCAGCAGTTTTAGGGGGGGAGGCGAGCAGTACTTC | CASSFRGGGEQYF
- | TRBJ1-6 | - | TRBV5-1 | TGCGCCAGCAGCCCTGGGGTGGGGCGTAATTCACCCCTCCACTTT | CASSPGVGRNSPLHF